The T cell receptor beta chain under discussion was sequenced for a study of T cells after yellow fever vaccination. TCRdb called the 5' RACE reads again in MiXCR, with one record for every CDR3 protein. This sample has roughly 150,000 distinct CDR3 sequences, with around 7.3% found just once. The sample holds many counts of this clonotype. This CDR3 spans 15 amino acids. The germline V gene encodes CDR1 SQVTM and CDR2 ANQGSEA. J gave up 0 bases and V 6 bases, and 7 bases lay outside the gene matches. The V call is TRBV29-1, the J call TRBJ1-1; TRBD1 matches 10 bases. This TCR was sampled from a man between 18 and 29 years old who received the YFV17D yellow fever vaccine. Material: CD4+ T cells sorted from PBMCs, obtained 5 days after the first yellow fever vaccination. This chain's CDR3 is CSVGQGPSMNTEAFF. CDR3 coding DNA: TGCAGCGTGGGACAGGGGCCTAGCATGAACACTGAAGCTTTCTTT.